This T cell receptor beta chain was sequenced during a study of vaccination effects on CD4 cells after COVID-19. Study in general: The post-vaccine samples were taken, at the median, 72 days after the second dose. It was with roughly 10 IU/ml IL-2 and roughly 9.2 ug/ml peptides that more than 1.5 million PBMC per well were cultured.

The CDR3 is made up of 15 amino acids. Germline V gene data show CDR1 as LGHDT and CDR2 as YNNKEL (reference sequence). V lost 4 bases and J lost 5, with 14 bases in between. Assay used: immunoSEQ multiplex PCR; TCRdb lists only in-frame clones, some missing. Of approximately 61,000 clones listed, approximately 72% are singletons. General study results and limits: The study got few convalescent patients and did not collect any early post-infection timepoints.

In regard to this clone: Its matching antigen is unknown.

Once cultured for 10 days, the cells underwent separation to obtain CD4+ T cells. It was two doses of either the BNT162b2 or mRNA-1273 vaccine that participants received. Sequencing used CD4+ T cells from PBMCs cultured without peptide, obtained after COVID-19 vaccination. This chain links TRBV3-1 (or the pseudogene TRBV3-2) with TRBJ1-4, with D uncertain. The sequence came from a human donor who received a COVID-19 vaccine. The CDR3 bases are TGTGCCAGCAGCCCAAGGGTGGCTCGGAATGAAAAACTGTTTTTT. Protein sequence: CASSPRVARNEKLFF.